The 14 T cell receptor beta chains given below trace back to one sample, sequenced in a study of T cell changes during pregnancy in multiple sclerosis. Assay used: immunoSEQ multiplex PCR; TCRdb lists only in-frame clones, some missing. The sample consists of around 80,000 clones, 92% of them appearing once. The sample was peripheral blood, taken before pregnancy. The origin of the receptors is a female donor with multiple sclerosis, enrolled in a pregnancy study.

This clone was seen once. This chain uses TRBV10-2 with TRBJ2-6, with a weak D call TRBD1 (5 bases). The CDR3 loop spans 15 amino acids. V lost 1 base, J lost 4 bases, and 8 bases lay in between. Germline CDR1 and CDR2: WSHSY and SAAADI. The CDR3 protein is CASSEFGAGANVLTF. The CDR3 bases are TGCGCCAGCAGTGAGTTTGGGGCAGGGGCCAACGTCCTGACTTTC.

The chain joins TRBV2 to TRBJ2-1, with TRBD2 matching over 13 bases. The ends lost 7 bases at V and 5 bases at J; junction bases unmatched: 8. The CDR3 has 16 residues. Germline loops: CDR1 SNHLY, CDR2 FYNNEI. The chain's CDR3 is CASTHRGLAGDNEQFF. The CDR3 DNA reads as TGTGCCAGCACGCACAGAGGACTAGCGGGGGACAATGAGCAGTTCTTC.

The chain employs TRBV19 and TRBJ2-7, with D maybe TRBD1 (6 bases). The CDR3 is made up of 15 amino acids. Germline V gene sequence: CDR1 LNHDA, CDR2 SQIVND (reference sequence). The V end was cut by 4 bases, the J end by 4 bases, with 17 bases between. The CDR3 region is CASSSDSGTLYEQYF. The CDR3, as DNA: TGTGCCAGTAGTAGTGACTCCGGGACACTTTACGAGCAGTACTTC.

This clone was observed a single time. The chain has TRBV5-4 and TRBJ1-2; TRBD1 might be the D (6 bases). Germline V gene sequence: CDR1 SGHNT, CDR2 YYREEE (reference sequence). The germline V and J ends were trimmed by 1 base and 3 bases, with 7 bases remaining between them. The CDR3 is made up of 13 amino acids. CDR3 coding DNA: TGTGCCAGCAGCTTGCCAGGGGACTATGGCTACACCTTC. Translated: CASSLPGDYGYTF.

The V and J genes are TRBV11-2 and TRBJ2-7; D not resolved. Deletions cut 0 bases from V and 4 bases from J, with 7 bases between. This CDR3 has 13 residues. Per germline, CDR1 SGHAT and CDR2 FQNNGV. Written as DNA, the CDR3 is TGTGCCAGCAGCTTAGAGAGTCTGTACGAGCAGTACTTC. This sequence encodes CASSLESLYEQYF.

This clone appeared a single time. The chain is built from TRBV6-5 and TRBJ2-5, with D possibly matching TRBD1 (6 bases). The CDR3 contains 13 residues. Trimming cost V 4 bases and J 3 bases, with 9 bases left between them. Germline CDR1 MNHEY, CDR2 SVGAGI. The CDR3 protein is CASSLDSEETQYF. In DNA form, the CDR3 reads TGTGCCAGCAGTTTGGACAGCGAAGAGACCCAGTACTTC.

This chain joins TRBV5-1 and TRBJ1-1; 9 positions agree with TRBD1. The germline V gene encodes CDR1 SGHRS and CDR2 YFSETQ. The V segment lost 6 bases and the J segment 3 bases; nucleotides outside the gene matches: 9. The CDR3 length is 15 residues. The CDR3 loop reads CASTSLTGGYTEAFF. The CDR3 DNA sequence: TGCGCCAGCACTTCTTTGACAGGGGGTTACACTGAAGCTTTCTTT. Using reference TRBV5-1 and TRBJ1-1 for the parts outside the CDR3, the full variable domain is KAGVTQTPRYLIKTRGQQVTLSCSPISGHRSVSWYQQTPGQGLQFLFEYFSETQRNKGNFPGRFSGRQFSNSRSEMNVSTLELGDSALYLCASTSLTGGYTEAFFGQGTRLTVV.

V usage is TRBV5-1 and J usage is TRBJ1-1, with D unresolved. The germline V gene encodes CDR1 SGHRS and CDR2 YFSETQ. The CDR3 loop spans 13 amino acids. With 4 bases removed from V and 1 base from J, the gap between germline ends came to 8 bases. The CDR3 region has the DNA TGCGCCAGCAGCCGTAGAGGGAACACTGAAGCTTTCTTT. Amino acid sequence: CASSRRGNTEAFF.

This clone was observed a few times. The rearrangement joins TRBV20-1 to TRBJ1-1; D remains ambiguous. Trimming left V 5 bases short and J 1 base short, with 5 bases between. Germline loops: CDR1 DFQATT, CDR2 SNEGSKA (reference sequence). The CDR3 consists of 11 residues. The CDR3: CSALGNTEAFF. The CDR3 DNA follows: TGCAGTGCTCTCGGGAACACTGAAGCTTTCTTT.

J is TRBJ2-1 and V is TRBV9; perhaps TRBD1 as D (6 bases). The germline V gene has CDR1 SGDLS and CDR2 YYNGEE. This CDR3 region has 16 residues. V was pared by 2 bases and J by 4 bases, with 16 bases between. The CDR3 DNA reads TGTGCCAGCAGCGTGTTTCCGCAGGGGTCATACAATGAGCAGTTCTTC. Protein: CASSVFPQGSYNEQFF.

This clone was seen a handful of times. The J gene is TRBJ1-1, the V gene TRBV9; 9 nucleotides agree with TRBD1. The CDR3 sequence is 16 residues long. Germline CDR1 SGDLS, CDR2 YYNGEE. V shed 7 bases, J shed 1 base, and the junction held 11 bases outside the gene matches. The CDR3 bases are TGTGCCAGCGGGATGGACAGGGGACGTCGGAACACTGAAGCTTTCTTT. Protein product: CASGMDRGRRNTEAFF.

The V call is TRBV21-1, the J call TRBJ2-7; the table's TRBD2 call for D was not verified on the DNA. TRBV21-1 represents a pseudogene. The CDR3 has 13 residues. Here the CDR3 reads CASTRDWYYEQYF. CDR3 sequence (DNA): TGTGCCAGCACCAGGGACTGGTACTACGAGCAGTACTTC.

This rearrangement joins TRBV4-1 to TRBJ2-7; 7 bases map to TRBD1. The V gene end was trimmed by 1 base and the J gene end by 4 bases; junction bases not matched to a gene: 16. Germline V CDR1 and CDR2: MGHRA, YSYEKL. The CDR3 spans 18 residues. CDR3 DNA sequence: TGCGCCAGCAGCCAAGGGGGGAGACAGGGAATACATGGTTACGAGCAGTACTTC. Amino acids: CASSQGGRQGIHGYEQYF.

The rearrangement uses TRBV6-5 and TRBJ1-1; D is undetermined. V was pared by 2 bases and J by 5 bases, with 12 bases between. CDR1 MNHEY and CDR2 SVGAGI come from the germline V gene. CDR3 size: 14 residues. The CDR3 protein is CASSYEHGRTEAFF. The CDR3 nucleotides read TGTGCCAGCAGTTACGAGCACGGGAGGACTGAAGCTTTCTTT.